This is a list of T cell receptor beta chains from one sample in a study of blood T cell repertoires in COVID-19. Only in-frame clones appear in the TCRdb table, and some are missing; sequencing was by immunoSEQ multiplex PCR. Of some 120,000 clones in the sample, 80% were seen once. Sequencing input: peripheral blood. These receptor sequences come from a human donor in a cohort sampled during active COVID-19. Both conserved end residues are part of each CDR3. A D gene is named only where the DNA matches it firmly. The size of a clone is reported for some rows only, either as once, few or many, or as a class for expanded clones.

v_call	clone_size	d_call	j_call	cdr3_nt	cdr3_aa
TRBV7-2	.	.	TRBJ1-1	TGTGCCAGCAGCTCCGGGACATTGAACACTGAAGCTTTCTTT	CASSSGTLNTEAFF
TRBV5-6	.	TRBD1	TRBJ1-6	TGTGCCAGCAGCCCCAGACAGGGGCGGTCACCCCTCCACTTT	CASSPRQGRSPLHF
TRBV5-1	.	TRBD2	TRBJ2-1	TGCGCCAGCAGCTTTTCCCCGGGGGGCTCCTACAATGAGCAGTTCTTC	CASSFSPGGSYNEQFF
TRBV3-1/TRBV3-2	.	.	TRBJ1-5	TGTGCCAGCAGCCAATGGGGCAGGGGTTCCAATCAGCCCCAGCATTTT	CASSQWGRGSNQPQHF
TRBV9	.	TRBD2	TRBJ2-1	TGTGCCAGCAGCGCAACTAGCGGGATTAAGCAGTTCTTC	CASSATSGIKQFF
TRBV24-1	.	.	TRBJ2-3	TGTGCCACCAGTGATCCGAGCACAGATACGCAGTATTTT	CATSDPSTDTQYF
TRBV6-1	.	.	TRBJ2-1	TGTGCCAGCAGTGAAGGAACTAGCCTACGTCGCTCCTACAATGAGCAGTTCTTC	CASSEGTSLRRSYNEQFF
TRBV30	.	TRBD1	TRBJ2-7	TGTGCCTGGAGGGGACAGGGAAACTCCTACGAGCAGTACTTC	CAWRGQGNSYEQYF
TRBV28	.	TRBD1	TRBJ2-7	TGTGCCAGCAGGAGACCGGGACAGGGGAAGGGCGAGCAGTACTTC	CASRRPGQGKGEQYF
TRBV19	.	TRBD1	TRBJ2-7	TGTGCCAGTAGTATGTGGACAGGGGGCAAGTTCGAGCAGTACTTC	CASSMWTGGKFEQYF
TRBV2	.	.	TRBJ2-1	TGTGCCAGCCACCCTCGGGCGGGCATAAACAATGAGCAGTTCTTC	CASHPRAGINNEQFF
TRBV19	.	.	TRBJ2-1	TGTGCCAGTAGTATTGGGCCGAGCTCCTACAATGAGCAGTTCTTC	CASSIGPSSYNEQFF
TRBV7-6	.	TRBD2	TRBJ2-1	TGTGCCAGCAGCCCCAGGGCTAGCGGAGGTGGGAGCTCCTACAATGAGCAGTTCTTC	CASSPRASGGGSSYNEQFF
TRBV28	.	TRBD1	TRBJ2-7	TGTGCCAGCAGGGGACAGGAGTCCTACGAGCAGTACTTC	CASRGQESYEQYF
TRBV4-3	.	TRBD2	TRBJ2-1	TGCGCCAGCAGCCGATTGACTAGCGGGAGGAATGAGCAGTTCTTC	CASSRLTSGRNEQFF
TRBV7-2	.	TRBD1	TRBJ2-3	TGTGCCAGCAGCTCGGACAGGGGATCAGATACGCAGTATTTT	CASSSDRGSDTQYF
TRBV28	.	TRBD1	TRBJ1-2	TGTGCCAGCAATCAGGGGGTGGACTATGGCTACACCTTC	CASNQGVDYGYTF
TRBV7-9	.	TRBD1	TRBJ1-3	TGTGCCAGCAGCTTAGTGTCGACAGGGGTTGGGTTGACTGGAAACACCATATATTTT	CASSLVSTGVGLTGNTIYF
TRBV4-1	.	.	TRBJ1-1	TGCGCCAGCAGCCAAGTATCACAGAACACTGAAGCTTTCTTT	CASSQVSQNTEAFF
TRBV19	.	TRBD1	TRBJ1-2	TGTGCCAGTAGTATAGCAGGGGGCGCCTATGGCTACACCTTC	CASSIAGGAYGYTF
TRBV10-3	.	TRBD1	TRBJ1-2	TGTGCCATCAGTGGGCAGACAGGGATGAGAGATGGCTACACCTTC	CAISGQTGMRDGYTF
TRBV28	.	.	TRBJ1-1	TGTGCCAGCAGTCCTTCGGCGGGTTTAAACACTGAAGCTTTCTTT	CASSPSAGLNTEAFF
TRBV2	.	.	TRBJ2-6	TGTGCCAGCAGTGAAGACAGGGCTGGGGCCAACGTCCTGACTTTC	CASSEDRAGANVLTF
TRBV6-5	.	.	TRBJ1-3	TGTGCCAGCAAAGGGGGCTCTGGAAACACCATATATTTT	CASKGGSGNTIYF
TRBV7-2	once	.	TRBJ1-1	TGTGCCAGCAGCTCTTTAGTCGGCACTGAAGCTTTCTTT	CASSSLVGTEAFF
TRBV7-2	.	.	TRBJ1-6	TGTGCCAGCAGCCCAAGGCAGGGAAATTCACCCCTCCACTTT	CASSPRQGNSPLHF
TRBV20-1	few	TRBD2	TRBJ2-7	TGCAGTGCTAGTAAAGGGAGGGCTGACGAGCAGTACTTC	CSASKGRADEQYF
TRBV28	.	.	TRBJ1-1	TGTGCCATCAACCCAACCGGGGGGGACCTGGCGAACACTGAAGCTTTCTTT	CAINPTGGDLANTEAFF
TRBV7-2	.	TRBD2	TRBJ2-1	TGTGCCAGCAGCCCAATAGCGGGAGCGTACAATGAGCAGTTCTTC	CASSPIAGAYNEQFF
TRBV2	.	TRBD1	TRBJ2-2	TGTGCCAGCAGTCTGGAACAGGGGGACACCGGGGAGCTGTTTTTT	CASSLEQGDTGELFF
TRBV5-1	.	.	TRBJ2-5	TGCGCCAGCAGACCCGGTGGGGGCCTGATCATCGAGACCCAGTACTTC	CASRPGGGLIIETQYF
TRBV4-2	once	.	TRBJ2-1	TGTGCCAGCAGCCAAGTCAGGGCGGGATTTACATATGAGCAGTTCTTC	CASSQVRAGFTYEQFF
TRBV15	.	.	TRBJ2-7	TGTGCCACCAGCAGAGAGAGACAGGCCACCTACGAGCAGTACTTC	CATSRERQATYEQYF
TRBV28	.	.	TRBJ1-1	TGTGCCAGCAGTGCGGGGAGGGAGCGAGCTTTCTTT	CASSAGRERAFF
TRBV5-4	.	TRBD2	TRBJ2-3	TGTGCCAGCAGCTTGCAAAGACTAGCGGGTTCCACAGATACGCAGTATTTT	CASSLQRLAGSTDTQYF
TRBV12-3/TRBV12-4	.	.	TRBJ2-3	TGTGCCAGCAGTTTTCGCGGAGATACGCAGTATTTT	CASSFRGDTQYF
TRBV18	.	TRBD1	TRBJ2-1	TGTGCCAGCTCACCAGGACAGGGGGTGGGGAATGAGCAGTTCTTC	CASSPGQGVGNEQFF
TRBV5-6	.	.	TRBJ2-2	TGTGCCAGCAGCAGACTGTCCGGCGGGGAGCTGTTTTTT	CASSRLSGGELFF
TRBV9	.	.	TRBJ2-7	TGTGCCAGCAGCGGGGGATGGGGGGACCCCTACGAGCAGTACTTC	CASSGGWGDPYEQYF
TRBV29-1	.	.	TRBJ1-2	TGCAGCGTTGAAGCGGGGTGGAGACATGGCTACACCTTC	CSVEAGWRHGYTF
TRBV11-3	.	.	TRBJ1-3	TGTGCCAGCAGCTTAATAAACGGGGGGACAACTGGAAACACCATATATTTT	CASSLINGGTTGNTIYF
TRBV5-1	.	.	TRBJ2-2	TGCGCCAGCAGCTTGTTGTCAGACGGGGAGCTGTTTTTT	CASSLLSDGELFF
TRBV7-9	.	.	TRBJ1-1	TGTGCCAGCCTCAGGGGGAACACTGAAGCTTTCTTT	CASLRGNTEAFF
TRBV28	once	TRBD1	TRBJ2-5	TGTGCCAGTACCTTTGGCGTTGGGGGACAGAAGGTTCGGGAGACCCAGTACTTC	CASTFGVGGQKVRETQYF
TRBV11-2	few	.	TRBJ1-1	TGTGCCAGCAGCCCCCCCAGGAACACTGAAGCTTTCTTT	CASSPPRNTEAFF
TRBV30	.	.	TRBJ2-1	TGTGCCTTTTCAGGGGACCACTACAATGAGCAGTTCTTC	CAFSGDHYNEQFF
TRBV7-9	.	TRBD2	TRBJ2-7	TGTGCCAGCAGCCACCTTGGGCGGGGGGCTCACGGCGAGCAGTACTTC	CASSHLGRGAHGEQYF
TRBV3-1/TRBV3-2	few	.	TRBJ1-2	TGTGCCAGCAGCCAAGGCCTCATCTGGACAGTGGGAAACTATGGCTACACCTTC	CASSQGLIWTVGNYGYTF
TRBV5-1	.	.	TRBJ1-4	TGCGCCAGCAGCCTCGAAGGAGCCACTGAAAAACTGTTTTTT	CASSLEGATEKLFF
TRBV10-3	.	.	TRBJ2-1	TGTGCCATCAGTGACCTCAATGAGCAGTTCTTC	CAISDLNEQFF
TRBV6-5	few	TRBD1	TRBJ2-3	TGTGCCAGCCGTCGGCAGGGGGCTACGACAGATACGCAGTATTTT	CASRRQGATTDTQYF
TRBV6-6	.	.	TRBJ1-1	TGTGCCAGCAGCCTAACAGGGAGAACTGAAGCTTTCTTT	CASSLTGRTEAFF
TRBV5-1	.	TRBD1	TRBJ1-5	TGCGCCAGCAGCTTGGATCCGACAGGGGGATTCCAGCCCCAGCATTTT	CASSLDPTGGFQPQHF
TRBV5-5	.	.	TRBJ1-2	TGTGCCAGCAGCTTGTGGGTAGAGATTGGGCCTGGCTACACCTTC	CASSLWVEIGPGYTF
TRBV6-6	.	TRBD1	TRBJ2-7	TGTGCCAGCAGCAAGACAGGGGCCTACGAGCAGTACTTC	CASSKTGAYEQYF
TRBV10-3	.	TRBD1	TRBJ1-1	TGTGCCACCATATCCGGACAGGGGAGGGGGCGCCGAGAAGCTTTCTTT	CATISGQGRGRREAFF
TRBV5-4	.	.	TRBJ2-3	TGTGCCAGCAGCCCACGCGACGGGGGTCGATGGACGCAATATTTT	CASSPRDGGRWTQYF
TRBV6-1	.	TRBD1	TRBJ1-2	TGTGCCAGCAGTGAAGCGTCGGGACAGTCCTATGGCTACACCTTC	CASSEASGQSYGYTF
TRBV21-1	.	.	TRBJ1-5	TGTGCCAGCAGCAGGGGGGAGGGTAATTCAGGTCAGCCCCAGCATTTT	CASSRGEGNSGQPQHF
TRBV6-4	.	.	TRBJ2-1	TGTGCCAGCAGCCCCTTTCGGGGTCCCTCTTACAATGAGCAGTTCTTC	CASSPFRGPSYNEQFF